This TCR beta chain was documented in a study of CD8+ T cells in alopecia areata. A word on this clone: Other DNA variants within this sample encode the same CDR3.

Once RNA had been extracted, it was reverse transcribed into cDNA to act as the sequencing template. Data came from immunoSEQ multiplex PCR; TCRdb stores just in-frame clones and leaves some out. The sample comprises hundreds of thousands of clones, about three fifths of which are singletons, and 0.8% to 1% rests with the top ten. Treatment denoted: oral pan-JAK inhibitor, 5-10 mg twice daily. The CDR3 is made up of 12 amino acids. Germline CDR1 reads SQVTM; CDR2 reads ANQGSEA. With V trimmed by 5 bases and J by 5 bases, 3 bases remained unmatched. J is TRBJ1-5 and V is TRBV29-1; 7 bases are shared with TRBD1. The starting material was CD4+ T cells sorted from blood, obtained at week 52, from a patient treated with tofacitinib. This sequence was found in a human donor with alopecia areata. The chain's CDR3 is CSVRQGDQPQHF. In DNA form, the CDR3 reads TGCAGCGTTAGACAGGGCGATCAGCCCCAGCATTTT.